A single sample gave rise to the 17 T cell receptor beta chains below, sequenced in a study of blood T cell repertoires in COVID-19. Some clones are missing from TCRdb's copy, which holds only in-frame ones; the method was immunoSEQ multiplex PCR. The sample holds about 15,000 clones, about four fifths seen once. Material: peripheral blood. Receptor source: a human donor in a cohort sampled during active COVID-19.

This rearrangement joins TRBV3-1 (or the pseudogene TRBV3-2) to TRBJ2-1; TRBD2 agrees at 10 bases. The J segment lost 0 bases and the V segment lost 0 bases, leaving 2 bases of the junction unmatched. In germline, CDR1 is LGHDT, CDR2 YNNKEL (reference sequence). The CDR3 loop spans 17 amino acids. The CDR3 region is CASSQEPSGSSYNEQFF. As DNA, the CDR3 is TGTGCCAGCAGCCAAGAGCCTAGCGGGAGCTCCTACAATGAGCAGTTCTTC.

This chain links TRBV7-8 with TRBJ2-5; the D gene is possibly TRBD1 (6 bases). V lost 5 bases to trimming and J lost 1 base, with 11 bases between them. The CDR3 totals 14 residues. From germline, CDR1 is SGHVS and CDR2 FQNEAQ. CDR3 residues: CASSPGQFQETQYF. The CDR3 DNA sequence: TGTGCCAGCAGCCCCGGACAGTTCCAAGAGACCCAGTACTTC. Based on the CDR3 plus reference TRBV7-8 and TRBJ2-5, the full variable domain is GAGVSQSPRYKVAKRGQDVALRCDPISGHVSLFWYQQALGQGPEFLTYFQNEAQLDKSGLPSDRFFAERPEGSVSTLKIQRTQQEDSAVYLCASSPGQFQETQYFGPGTRLLVL.

This clone appeared a few times. V and J are TRBV7-2 and TRBJ1-5, with TRBD1 as a possible D gene (6 bases). CDR3 length: 15 residues. Trimming took off 2 bases at V and 3 bases at J, with 11 bases between the two ends. Germline-derived CDR1 and CDR2 are SGHTA and FQGNSA. CDR3 loop: CASSLLGGHNQPQHF. CDR3 in DNA: TGTGCCAGCAGCTTACTCGGGGGGCACAATCAGCCCCAGCATTTT.

This chain joins TRBV27 and TRBJ1-6; D call uncertain. The V end lost 3 bases, the J end lost 4 bases, and 7 bases lay between the germline ends. This CDR3 spans 14 amino acids. CDR1 and CDR2 from the germline V gene are MNHEY and SMNVEV (reference sequence). The CDR3 DNA reads as TGTGCCAGCAGTTTCTCTCCTTATAATTCACCCCTCCACTTT. Translated, it gives CASSFSPYNSPLHF.

This clone was seen once. J is TRBJ2-3 and V is TRBV7-2, with D perhaps matching TRBD2 (6 bases). Trimming shortened V by 6 bases and J by 5 bases, and 18 bases separated the two germline ends. Germline V gene lookup returns CDR1 SGHTA and CDR2 FQGNSA. This CDR3 comprises 15 residues. The CDR3 nucleotides read TGTGCCAGCAGGCAAATGGTGGGGGAGGTAGATACGCAGTATTTT. This sequence encodes CASRQMVGEVDTQYF. Full variable domain (remainder filled in from reference TRBV7-2 and TRBJ2-3): GAGVSQSPSNKVTEKGKDVELRCDPISGHTALYWYRQSLGQGLEFLIYFQGNSAPDKSGLPSDRFSAERTGGSVSTLTIQRTQQEDSAVYLCASRQMVGEVDTQYFGPGTRLTVL.

CDR3 bases: TGTGCCAGCAGCTTAGATTTTGCTTCCAGGAACAATGAGCAGTTCTTC. It encodes CASSLDFASRNNEQFF. The chain employs TRBV5-4 and TRBJ2-1; D gene unclear. Trimming shortened V by 2 bases and J by 5 bases, and 17 bases separated the two germline ends. The germline V gene has CDR1 SGHNT and CDR2 YYREEE (reference sequence). This CDR3 spans 16 amino acids.

V gene TRBV14 combines with J gene TRBJ2-3; 9 bases agree with TRBD1. J gave up 5 bases and V 10 bases, and 7 bases lay outside the gene matches. CDR3 length equals 13 residues. The germline CDR1 and CDR2 sequences are SGHDN and FVKESK. The CDR3 nucleotides read TGTGCCACCCGGGACAGGGCGGGAGATACGCAGTATTTT. It translates to CATRDRAGDTQYF.

A single count supports this clone. This sequence joins TRBV2 and TRBJ2-5, with a tentative D call TRBD2 (5 bases). Trimming removed 3 bases from V and 5 bases from J, with 13 bases in between. Germline-derived CDR1 and CDR2 are SNHLY and FYNNEI. The length of the CDR3 is 14 residues. The CDR3 is CASSDRRTPETQYF. CDR3 DNA sequence: TGTGCCAGCAGTGACAGGAGGACGCCGGAGACCCAGTACTTC.

The chain is built from TRBV7-2 and TRBJ1-1, with TRBD1 as a possible D gene (5 bases). Trimming stripped 0 bases from V and 5 bases from J, with 7 bases between. CDR1 SGHTA and CDR2 FQGNSA come from the germline V gene. The CDR3 spans 13 residues. The chain's CDR3 is CASSLAAGTEAFF. The DNA of the CDR3 is TGTGCCAGCAGCTTAGCGGCAGGGACTGAAGCTTTCTTT.

The chain links TRBV7-8 to TRBJ2-1; maybe TRBD2 (6 bases). V lost 1 base to trimming and J lost 6 bases, with 13 bases between them. Germline V gene lookup returns CDR1 SGHVS and CDR2 FQNEAQ. The CDR3 spans 15 residues. The CDR3 spells CASSLVGGRFNEQFF. The CDR3, as DNA: TGTGCCAGCAGCTTAGTGGGTGGGAGGTTCAATGAGCAGTTCTTC.

This clone has just one count. The V call is TRBV27, the J call TRBJ2-2; maybe TRBD1 (5 bases). The germline CDR1 and CDR2 sequences are MNHEY and SMNVEV (reference sequence). The CDR3 covers 16 residues. V shed 3 bases and J shed 4 bases, with 15 bases lying between them. The CDR3 spells CASSFASDSRTGELFF. DNA for the CDR3: TGTGCCAGCAGTTTCGCCTCCGACAGCCGCACCGGGGAGCTGTTTTTT.

The chain couples TRBV5-1 to TRBJ1-1; D is uncertain. CDR1 is SGHRS, CDR2 YFSETQ, per germline. CDR3 length: 13 amino acids. V lost 0 bases to trimming and J lost 1 base, with 4 bases between them. The CDR3 spells CASSLGGNTEAFF. The CDR3 bases are TGCGCCAGCAGCTTGGGAGGGAACACTGAAGCTTTCTTT.

CDR3 sequence reads: CASSEQGQGISEQYF. The CDR3 DNA is TGTGCCAGCAGTGAACAAGGACAGGGGATCTCCGAGCAGTACTTC. This sequence joins TRBV6-1 and TRBJ2-7; 9 positions match TRBD1. This CDR3 region has 15 residues. V trimming: 2 bases; J trimming: 6 bases; junction bases outside the gene matches: 8. CDR1 MNHNS and CDR2 SASEGT come from the germline V gene.

The chain links TRBV5-1 to TRBJ2-2; 16 bases map to TRBD2. Germline V CDR1 and CDR2: SGHRS, YFSETQ. J gave up 5 bases and V 2 bases, and 6 bases lay outside the gene matches. This CDR3 region has 18 residues. The CDR3 nucleotides are TGCGCCAGCAGCTTCGGGACTAGCGGGGGGGCGAGGACCGGGGAGCTGTTTTTT. Amino acid sequence: CASSFGTSGGARTGELFF.

This chain joins TRBV27 and TRBJ1-5; D gene unclear. The germline gives CDR1 MNHEY, CDR2 SMNVEV (reference sequence). The CDR3 has 12 residues. The germline V and J ends were trimmed by 2 bases and 9 bases, with 8 bases remaining between them. The CDR3 is CASSLRAGPQHF. As DNA, the CDR3 is TGTGCCAGCAGTTTACGGGCGGGGCCCCAGCATTTT.

This sequence joins TRBV29-1 and TRBJ2-3; TRBD1 agrees at 7 bases. CDR1 and CDR2 from the germline V gene are SQVTM and ANQGSEA. The CDR3 extends over 13 amino acids. The J segment lost 1 base and the V segment lost 4 bases, leaving 2 bases of the junction unmatched. This CDR3 reads CSVAGQGTDTQYF. The DNA of the CDR3 is TGCAGCGTTGCCGGACAGGGCACAGATACGCAGTATTTT.

This sequence joins TRBV6-1 and TRBJ2-5; D perhaps matches TRBD2 (5 bases). This CDR3 has 13 amino acids. V was trimmed by 3 bases and J by 5 bases, leaving 10 bases between them. Germline lookup yields CDR1 MNHNS and CDR2 SASEGT. CDR3 residues: CASSENSGETQYF. CDR3 bases: TGTGCCAGCAGTGAGAACAGCGGCGAGACCCAGTACTTC.